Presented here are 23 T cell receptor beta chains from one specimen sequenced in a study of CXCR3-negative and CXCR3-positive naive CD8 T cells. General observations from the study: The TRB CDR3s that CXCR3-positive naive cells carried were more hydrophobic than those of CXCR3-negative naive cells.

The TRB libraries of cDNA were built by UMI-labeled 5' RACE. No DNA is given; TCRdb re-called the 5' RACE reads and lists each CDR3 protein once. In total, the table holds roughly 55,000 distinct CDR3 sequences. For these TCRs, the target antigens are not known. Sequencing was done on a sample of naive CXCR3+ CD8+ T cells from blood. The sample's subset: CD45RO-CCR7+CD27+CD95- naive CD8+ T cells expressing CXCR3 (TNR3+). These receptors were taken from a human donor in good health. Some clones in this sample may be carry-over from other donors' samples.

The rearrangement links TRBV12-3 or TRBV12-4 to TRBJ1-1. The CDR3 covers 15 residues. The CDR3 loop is CASSPWGGMNTEAFF.

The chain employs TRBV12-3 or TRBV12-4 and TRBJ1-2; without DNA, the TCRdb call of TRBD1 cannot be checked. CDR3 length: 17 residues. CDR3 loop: CASSRGQGAMEDYGYTF.

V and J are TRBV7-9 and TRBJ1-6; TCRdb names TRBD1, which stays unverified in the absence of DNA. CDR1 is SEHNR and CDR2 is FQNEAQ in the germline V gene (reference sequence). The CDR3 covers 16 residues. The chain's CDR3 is CASSPGGGNYGGTLHF.

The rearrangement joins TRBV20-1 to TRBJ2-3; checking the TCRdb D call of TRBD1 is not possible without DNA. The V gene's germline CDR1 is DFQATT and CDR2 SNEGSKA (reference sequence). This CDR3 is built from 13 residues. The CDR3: CSARGGVTDTQYF.

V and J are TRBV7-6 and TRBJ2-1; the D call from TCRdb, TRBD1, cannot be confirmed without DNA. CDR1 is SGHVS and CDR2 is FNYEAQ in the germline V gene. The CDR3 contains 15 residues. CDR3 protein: CASSLGTGTNNEQFF.

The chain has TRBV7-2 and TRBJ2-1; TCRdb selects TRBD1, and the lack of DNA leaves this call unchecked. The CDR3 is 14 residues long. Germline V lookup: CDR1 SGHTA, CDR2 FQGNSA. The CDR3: CASSLAAGWNEQFF.

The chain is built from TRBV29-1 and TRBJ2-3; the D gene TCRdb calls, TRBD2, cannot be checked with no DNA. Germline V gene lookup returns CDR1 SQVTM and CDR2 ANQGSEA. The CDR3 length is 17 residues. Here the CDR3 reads CSVELMPGLVGSDTQYF.

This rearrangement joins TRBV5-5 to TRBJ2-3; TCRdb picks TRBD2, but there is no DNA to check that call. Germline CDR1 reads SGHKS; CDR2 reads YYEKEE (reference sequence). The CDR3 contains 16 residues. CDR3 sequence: CASSVGLAESTDTQYF.

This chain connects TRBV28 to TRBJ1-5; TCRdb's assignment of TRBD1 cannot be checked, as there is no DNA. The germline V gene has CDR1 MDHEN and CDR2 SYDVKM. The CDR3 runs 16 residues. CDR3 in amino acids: CASSLRRAGAYQPQHF.

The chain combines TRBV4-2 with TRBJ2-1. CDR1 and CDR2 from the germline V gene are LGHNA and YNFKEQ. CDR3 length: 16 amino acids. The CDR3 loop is CASSQGVVAPDNEQFF.

The CDR3: CASSDRVWEQFF. This chain connects TRBV2 to TRBJ2-1; as DNA is missing, the TRBD1 call by TCRdb cannot be tested. CDR3 length: 12 residues. Germline CDR1 SNHLY, CDR2 FYNNEI.

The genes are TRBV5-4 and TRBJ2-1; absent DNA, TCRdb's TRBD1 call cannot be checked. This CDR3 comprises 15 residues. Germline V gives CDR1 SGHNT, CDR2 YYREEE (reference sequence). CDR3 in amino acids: CASSDWTESYNEQFF.

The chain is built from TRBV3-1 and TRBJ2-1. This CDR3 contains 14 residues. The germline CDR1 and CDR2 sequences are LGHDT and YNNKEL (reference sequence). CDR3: CASSPTTLYNEQFF.

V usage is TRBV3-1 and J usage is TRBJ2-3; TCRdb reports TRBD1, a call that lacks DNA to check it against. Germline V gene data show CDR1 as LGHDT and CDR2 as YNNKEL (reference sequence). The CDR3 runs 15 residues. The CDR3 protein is CASSPPWGGGDTQYF.

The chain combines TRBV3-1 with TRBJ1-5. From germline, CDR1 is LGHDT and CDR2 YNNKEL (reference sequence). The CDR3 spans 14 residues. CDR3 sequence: CASSQGQFNQPQHF. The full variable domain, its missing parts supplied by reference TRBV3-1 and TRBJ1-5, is DTAVSQTPKYLVTQMGNDKSIKCEQNLGHDTMYWYKQDSKKFLKIMFSYNNKELIINETVPNRFSPKSPDKAHLNLHINSLELGDSAVYFCASSQGQFNQPQHFGDGTRLSIL.

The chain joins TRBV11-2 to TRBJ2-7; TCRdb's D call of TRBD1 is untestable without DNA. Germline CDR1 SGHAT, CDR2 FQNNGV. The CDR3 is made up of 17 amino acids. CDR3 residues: CASSFSTTGQPTYEQYF.

This CDR3 is CASSQPGHNLLYNEQFF. The gene calls are TRBV5-1 and TRBJ2-1; TCRdb lists TRBD1, though no DNA is available to test this call. The CDR3 runs 17 residues. Germline V gene sequence: CDR1 SGHRS, CDR2 YFSETQ.

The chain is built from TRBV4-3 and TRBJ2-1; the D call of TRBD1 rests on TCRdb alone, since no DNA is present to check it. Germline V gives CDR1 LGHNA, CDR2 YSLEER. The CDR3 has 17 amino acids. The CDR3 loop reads CASSQGVAGESYNEQFF.

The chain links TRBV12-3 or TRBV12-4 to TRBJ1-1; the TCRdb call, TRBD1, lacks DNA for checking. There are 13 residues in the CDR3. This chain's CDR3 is CASSLGAALEAFF.

The CDR3 loop reads CARGNPRGTEAFF. The chain recombines TRBV5-1 with TRBJ1-1; TCRdb names TRBD1, which stays unverified in the absence of DNA. There are 13 residues in the CDR3. Germline values: CDR1 SGHRS, CDR2 YFSETQ. Together with reference TRBV5-1 and TRBJ1-1, the CDR3 gives the full variable domain: KAGVTQTPRYLIKTRGQQVTLSCSPISGHRSVSWYQQTPGQGLQFLFEYFSETQRNKGNFPGRFSGRQFSNSRSEMNVSTLELGDSALYLCARGNPRGTEAFFGQGTRLTVV.

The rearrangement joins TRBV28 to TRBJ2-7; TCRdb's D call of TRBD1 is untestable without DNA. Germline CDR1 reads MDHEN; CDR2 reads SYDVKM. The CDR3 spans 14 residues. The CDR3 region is CATMPGQGVYEQYF. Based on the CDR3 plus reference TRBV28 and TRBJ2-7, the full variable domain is DVKVTQSSRYLVKRTGEKVFLECVQDMDHENMFWYRQDPGLGLRLIYFSYDVKMKEKGDIPEGYSVSREKKERFSLILESASTNQTSMYLCATMPGQGVYEQYFGPGTRLTVT.

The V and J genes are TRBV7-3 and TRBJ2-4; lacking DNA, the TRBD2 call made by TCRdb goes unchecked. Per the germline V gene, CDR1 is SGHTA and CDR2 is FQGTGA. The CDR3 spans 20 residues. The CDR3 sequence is CASSLSRRGGPFSTKNIQYF.

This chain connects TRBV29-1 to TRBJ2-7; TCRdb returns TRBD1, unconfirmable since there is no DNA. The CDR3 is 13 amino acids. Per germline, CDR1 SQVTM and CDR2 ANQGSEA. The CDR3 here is CSVLGVGGYEQYF.